This T cell receptor (beta chain) was identified in a study of T cell repertoires in cytomegalovirus infection. TCRdb re-derived calls from the reads in MiXCR, one entry per CDR3 protein. The repertoire includes some 270,000 distinct CDR3 sequences, roughly a fifth of them detected once, and roughly a fifth sits in the top ten. Remarks on this clonotype: Its target is not known.

Trimming removed 8 bases from V and 4 bases from J; junction bases left unmatched: 4. The CDR3 runs to 13 residues. Germline values: CDR1 SGHTA, CDR2 FQGNSA. Sequencing was performed on cultured PBMCs, taken from culture after CMV antigen stimulation. The chain recombines TRBV7-2 with TRBJ2-3; the match to TRBD2 covers 9 bases. The TCR comes from a human donor in good health (CMV status not recorded). Some clones in this sample may be carry-over from other donors' samples. The CDR3 nucleotides read TGTGCCAGCCGTAGCGGGGGAGCAGATACGCAGTATTTT. Translated: CASRSGGADTQYF.